A selection of T cell receptor beta chains follows, all from one sample in a study of cytomegalovirus exposure and HLA in healthy donors. Produced via immunoSEQ multiplex PCR; TCRdb's table is partial and in-frame only. The table has 110,000 to 150,000 clones, 65% to 80% seen once; the top ten hold around 3.6%. The material sequenced was PBMCs. Receptors originate from a male donor in good health and CMV-seronegative. Both conserved end residues are part of each CDR3. The order of the fields is V gene, D gene, J gene, clone size, CDR3 protein, CDR3 DNA. The D gene is left open where the match is weak. Not every row has a clone size; where given, it reads once, few, many or a size class.

TRBV7-2,NA,TRBJ1-1,NA,CASSSYLEAFF,TGTGCCAGCAGCTCCTATCTTGAAGCTTTCTTT
TRBV2,NA,TRBJ1-1,NA,CASSDPQVYTEAFF,TGTGCCAGCAGTGACCCTCAGGTTTACACTGAAGCTTTCTTT
TRBV19,NA,TRBJ1-5,NA,CASSISGRGTQPQHF,TGTGCCAGTAGTATCTCAGGGCGAGGAACTCAGCCCCAGCATTTT
TRBV7-2,TRBD1,TRBJ1-5,NA,CASSLVGQGNQPQHF,TGTGCCAGCAGCTTAGTCGGACAGGGCAATCAGCCCCAGCATTTT
TRBV19,NA,TRBJ1-6,few,CASSDDWTERNSPLHF,TGTGCCAGTAGTGATGACTGGACAGAGCGTAATTCACCCCTCCACTTT
TRBV7-2,TRBD1,TRBJ1-3,NA,CASSPGTGGNTIYF,TGTGCCAGCAGCCCGGGGACAGGGGGAAACACCATATATTTT
TRBV6-1,TRBD2,TRBJ2-7,NA,CASSLTSGREQYF,TGTGCCAGCAGCCTTACTAGCGGGAGAGAGCAGTACTTC
TRBV27,NA,TRBJ1-1,NA,CASSYSSGNTEAFF,TGTGCCAGCAGTTATTCTTCAGGGAACACTGAAGCTTTCTTT
TRBV4-1,TRBD2,TRBJ2-7,few,CASSQVVAGGSYEQYF,TGCGCCAGCAGCCAAGTGGTAGCGGGAGGCTCCTACGAGCAGTACTTC
TRBV11-3,NA,TRBJ1-2,NA,CASSSDISYGYTF,TGTGCCAGCAGCTCCGACATTTCCTATGGCTACACCTTC
TRBV6-5,NA,TRBJ2-7,NA,CASRDISYEQYF,TGTGCCAGCAGGGACATTTCCTACGAGCAGTACTTC
TRBV19,NA,TRBJ1-5,few,CASTLGGIDQPQHF,TGTGCCAGCACCCTAGGGGGAATTGATCAGCCCCAGCATTTT
TRBV7-9,TRBD1,TRBJ2-1,NA,CANGQGVGEQFF,TGTGCCAACGGACAGGGCGTGGGTGAGCAGTTCTTC
TRBV5-1,NA,TRBJ2-2,NA,CASSFRGSGAGELFF,TGCGCCAGCAGCTTCCGGGGGAGCGGCGCCGGGGAGCTGTTTTTT
TRBV5-6,TRBD2,TRBJ2-1,NA,CASSLGSGGGYEQFF,TGTGCCAGCAGCTTGGGGAGCGGGGGGGGGTATGAGCAGTTCTTC
TRBV5-1,TRBD1,TRBJ2-7,NA,CASSTTGAYEQYF,TGCGCCAGCAGCACGACAGGGGCGTACGAGCAGTACTTC
TRBV27,NA,TRBJ1-5,once,CASGLGGNQPQHF,TGTGCCAGCGGCCTGGGGGGAAATCAGCCCCAGCATTTT
TRBV11-2,TRBD1,TRBJ1-6,NA,CASSLGVGGTGGYNSPLHF,TGTGCCAGCAGCTTAGGGGTAGGGGGGACAGGGGGCTATAATTCACCCCTCCACTTT
TRBV18,TRBD1,TRBJ2-7,many,CASSPAGTASTREQYF,TGTGCCAGCTCACCCGCAGGGACAGCGTCAACGCGGGAGCAGTACTTC
TRBV29-1,NA,TRBJ2-7,few,CSVQPRGSYEQYF,TGCAGCGTTCAACCCAGGGGTTCCTACGAGCAGTACTTC
TRBV4-1,NA,TRBJ1-1,NA,CASSQSEGRNTEAFF,TGCGCCAGCAGCCAATCTGAGGGCCGGAACACTGAAGCTTTCTTT
TRBV4-2,NA,TRBJ2-1,NA,CASSQDMGAHAGVSYNEQFF,TGTGCCAGCAGCCAAGATATGGGGGCCCACGCGGGGGTGTCGTACAATGAGCAGTTCTTC
TRBV27,TRBD2,TRBJ2-1,NA,CASRGLAGGYEQFF,TGTGCCAGCAGAGGACTAGCGGGAGGATATGAGCAGTTCTTC
TRBV7-3,TRBD2,TRBJ2-7,NA,CASIKSPAGNYEQYF,TGTGCCAGCATCAAATCCCCAGCGGGGAATTACGAGCAGTACTTC